Each of the 2 T cell receptor beta chains below was sequenced from the same sample in a study of CD8 T cells in ankylosing spondylitis (dated by TCRdb to about 2017). Overall study outcomes, separate from this receptor: A TCR beta motif of roughly 8 highly homologous amino acid variants appeared characteristic of blood from ankylosing spondylitis patients.

The method was 5' RACE. Sequenced on an Illumina HiSeq 2500. The public reads were quality trimmed at Q25 with fastp and then assembled into clones with MiXCR by TCRdb, keeping productive beta chains. Rows are unified per CDR3 protein, each entry keeping the most common DNA and genes. Counted in this sample were approximately 400,000 distinct CDR3 sequences; approximately 17% of them appeared once. Clones ranked in the top ten supply 0.85% to 1.3% of the sample. No antigen has been identified for these receptors. Sequencing was carried out using blood, either unsorted or a sorted T cell fraction (not recorded which). All receptors come from a male donor with ankylosing spondylitis.

Only a few counts were recorded for this clonotype. V usage is TRBV7-2 and J usage is TRBJ1-4, with D possibly TRBD1 on 5 matching bases. CDR3 length equals 12 residues. CDR1 is SGHTA, CDR2 FQGNSA, per germline. With 5 bases removed from V and 12 bases from J, the gap between germline ends came to 13 bases. CDR3: CASSIRQTELFF. The CDR3 coding sequence is TGTGCCAGCAGCATACGACAGACGGAACTGTTTTTT.

This clonotype was observed a few times. The chain couples TRBV12-3 or TRBV12-4 to TRBJ2-1, with D unclear. Trimming took 4 bases from V and 0 from J, leaving 13 bases between them. This CDR3 has 16 residues. As DNA, the CDR3 is TGTGCCAGCAGTTCCCCCGGGCGTAGCTCCTACAATGAGCAGTTCTTC. It yields the protein CASSSPGRSSYNEQFF.